The 14 T cell receptor beta chains given below trace back to one sample, sequenced in a study of blood T cell repertoires in COVID-19. Sequencing used immunoSEQ multiplex PCR; TCRdb keeps in-frame clones, though not all of them. The sample shows 120,000 to 150,000 clones, around three quarters of them seen only once. Source material: peripheral blood. Every receptor here comes from a man aged 55 to 70 with acute or convalescent COVID-19.

The chain joins TRBV6-5 to TRBJ2-1, with D possibly matching TRBD2 (5 bases). CDR1 and CDR2 from the germline V gene are MNHEY and SVGAGI. The V gene lost 2 bases and the J gene lost 4 bases, with 9 bases spanning the gap. The CDR3 has 14 residues. CDR3 loop: CASSYGEPYNEQFF. The CDR3 nucleotides are TGTGCCAGCAGTTACGGGGAGCCGTACAATGAGCAGTTCTTC.

The rearrangement uses TRBV30 and TRBJ2-7, with 7 bases lining up with TRBD1. V lost 3 bases and J lost 4; bases outside the gene matches: 6. This CDR3 has 13 residues. Germline loops: CDR1 GTSNPN, CDR2 SVGIG (reference sequence). This CDR3 is CAWSRDSKYEQYF. The CDR3 nucleotides are TGTGCCTGGAGCCGGGACAGCAAGTACGAGCAGTACTTC.

V gene TRBV5-1 combines with J gene TRBJ2-7; 10 bases match TRBD1. The CDR3 has 13 residues. Unmatched junction bases numbered 3, after V lost 0 bases and J lost 9 bases. The germline V gene has CDR1 SGHRS and CDR2 YFSETQ. This CDR3 reads CASSLETGGGQYF. The CDR3 DNA is TGCGCCAGCAGCTTGGAGACAGGGGGCGGGCAGTACTTC.

V is TRBV23-1 and J is TRBJ1-2, with TRBD1 matching over 7 bases. TRBV23-1 is an open reading frame whose function is uncertain. This CDR3 has 12 residues. J was trimmed by 8 bases and V by 8 bases; bases with no gene match: 8. The CDR3 loop is CASPLQGKGYTF. The CDR3 coding sequence is TGCGCCAGCCCTTTACAGGGGAAGGGCTACACCTTC.

The chain has TRBV7-9 and TRBJ1-5, with D possibly matching TRBD1 (6 bases). Trimming took off 5 bases at V and 6 bases at J, with 8 bases between the two ends. This CDR3 spans 12 amino acids. Germline loops: CDR1 SEHNR, CDR2 FQNEAQ (reference sequence). CDR3: CASSVDSQPQHF. The DNA of the CDR3 is TGTGCCAGCAGCGTGGACAGTCAGCCCCAGCATTTT.

CDR3 in DNA: TGCGCCAGCAGTGAGTTGGGGAGCGATGTGCAGTACTTC. It specifies CASSELGSDVQYF. V usage is TRBV10-1 and J usage is TRBJ2-7, with D possibly TRBD2 on 5 matching bases. Germline V lookup: CDR1 WNHNN, CDR2 SYGVQD (reference sequence). The CDR3 is 13 residues long. The V end lost 1 base, the J end lost 9 bases, and 13 bases lay between the germline ends.

This clone was seen only a few times. This rearrangement joins TRBV10-1 to TRBJ1-1, with a weak D call TRBD1 (6 bases). The germline gives CDR1 WNHNN, CDR2 SYGVQD (reference sequence). This CDR3 has 16 residues. Trimming took 1 base from V and 1 from J, leaving 13 bases between them. This CDR3 is CASSEYPLDRNTEAFF. CDR3 sequence (DNA): TGCGCCAGCAGTGAGTATCCATTGGACAGGAACACTGAAGCTTTCTTT.

This sequence joins TRBV5-1 and TRBJ1-5; D gene ambiguous. V lost 1 base to trimming and J lost 2 bases, with 7 bases between them. CDR1 and CDR2 from the germline V gene are SGHRS and YFSETQ. The CDR3 length is 14 residues. CDR3 nucleotides: TGCGCCAGCAGCTTGTCCGCGGGCAATCAGCCCCAGCATTTT. This gives the protein CASSLSAGNQPQHF.

The J gene is TRBJ1-1, the V gene TRBV9, with D tentatively TRBD1 (5 bases). The germline V gene has CDR1 SGDLS and CDR2 YYNGEE. The CDR3 extends over 14 amino acids. V was trimmed by 0 bases and J by 1 base, leaving 7 bases between them. DNA of the CDR3: TGTGCCAGCAGCGTAGGGGGGGAGAACACTGAAGCTTTCTTT. It yields the protein CASSVGGENTEAFF. Variable domain in full (rest from reference TRBV9 and TRBJ1-1): DSGVTQTPKHLITATGQRVTLRCSPRSGDLSVYWYQQSLDQGLQFLIQYYNGEERAKGNILERFSAQQFPDLHSELNLSSLELGDSALYFCASSVGGENTEAFFGQGTRLTVV.

J is TRBJ2-1 and V is TRBV30, with D perhaps matching TRBD2 (6 bases). The CDR3 is made up of 13 amino acids. Germline V gene data show CDR1 as GTSNPN and CDR2 as SVGIG (reference sequence). Trimming took 1 base from V and 8 from J, leaving 12 bases between them. The CDR3 nucleotides are TGTGCCTGGAGTGGCGGGGAGTATTATGAGCAGTTCTTC. Translation: CAWSGGEYYEQFF.

This sequence joins TRBV27 and TRBJ2-7; 16 bases align to TRBD2. Trimming took 5 bases from V and 7 from J; bases not matched to a gene: 11. Germline V gene lookup returns CDR1 MNHEY and CDR2 SMNVEV (reference sequence). The CDR3 is 17 residues long. CDR3 sequence: CASSMMGLAGGQGEQYF. For the CDR3, the DNA is TGTGCCAGCAGTATGATGGGACTAGCGGGAGGGCAAGGTGAGCAGTACTTC.

The J gene is TRBJ1-1, the V gene TRBV27; the match to TRBD1 covers 8 bases. The CDR3 sequence is 17 residues long. Trimming removed 0 bases from V and 4 bases from J; junction bases left unmatched: 10. CDR1 is MNHEY and CDR2 is SMNVEV in the germline V gene (reference sequence). CDR3 sequence: CASSLSLRQGWPTEAFF. The CDR3, as DNA: TGTGCCAGCAGTTTATCCCTCCGACAGGGGTGGCCCACTGAAGCTTTCTTT.

CDR3 sequence reads: CASSEDPGLHTEAFF. CDR3 in DNA: TGTGCCAGCAGTGAAGACCCGGGTTTGCACACTGAAGCTTTCTTT. The chain joins TRBV6-1 to TRBJ1-1; D is ambiguous. This CDR3 has 15 residues. In germline, CDR1 is MNHNS, CDR2 SASEGT. Trimming left V 1 base short and J 3 bases short, with 12 bases between.

This chain joins TRBV27 and TRBJ2-3, with D tentatively TRBD2 (5 bases). CDR3 length equals 15 residues. V was pared by 2 bases and J by 2 bases, with 11 bases between. Germline lookup yields CDR1 MNHEY and CDR2 SMNVEV (reference sequence). The CDR3: CASSLGVATTDTQYF. The CDR3 coding sequence is TGTGCCAGCAGTTTAGGGGTAGCGACCACAGATACGCAGTATTTT.